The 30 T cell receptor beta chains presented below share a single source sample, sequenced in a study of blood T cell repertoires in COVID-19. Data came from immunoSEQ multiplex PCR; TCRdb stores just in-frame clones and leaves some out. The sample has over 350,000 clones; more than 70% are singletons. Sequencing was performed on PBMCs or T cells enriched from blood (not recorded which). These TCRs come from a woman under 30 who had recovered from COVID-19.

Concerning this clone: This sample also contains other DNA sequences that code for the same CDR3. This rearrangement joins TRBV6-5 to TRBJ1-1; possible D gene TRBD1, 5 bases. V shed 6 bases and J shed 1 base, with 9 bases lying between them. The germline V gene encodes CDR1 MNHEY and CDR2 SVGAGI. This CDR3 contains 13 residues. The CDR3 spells CASSTGRNTEAFF. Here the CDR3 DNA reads TGTGCCAGCAGCACAGGACGGAACACTGAAGCTTTCTTT.

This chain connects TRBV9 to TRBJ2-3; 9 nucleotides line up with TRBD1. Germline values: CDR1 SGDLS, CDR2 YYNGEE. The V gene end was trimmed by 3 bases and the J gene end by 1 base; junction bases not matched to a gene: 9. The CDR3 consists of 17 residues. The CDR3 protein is CASSATSRTGGTDTQYF. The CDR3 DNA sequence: TGTGCCAGCAGCGCCACCAGCCGGACAGGGGGCACAGATACGCAGTATTTT.

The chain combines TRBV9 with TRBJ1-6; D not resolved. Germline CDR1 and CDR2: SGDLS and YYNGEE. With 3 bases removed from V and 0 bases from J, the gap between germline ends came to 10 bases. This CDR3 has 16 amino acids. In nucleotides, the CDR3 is TGTGCCAGCAGCGAGACACAGAGCTCCTATAATTCACCCCTCCACTTT. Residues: CASSETQSSYNSPLHF.

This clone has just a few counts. The CDR3 sequence is CASETGMDGTEAFF. Written as DNA, the CDR3 is TGTGCCAGCGAAACAGGGATGGACGGCACTGAAGCTTTCTTT. The rearrangement joins TRBV6-5 to TRBJ1-1; D might be TRBD1 (6 bases). V was shortened by 8 bases and J by 4 bases, with 17 bases between the two germline ends. CDR3 length equals 14 residues. CDR1 and CDR2 from the germline V gene are MNHEY and SVGAGI.

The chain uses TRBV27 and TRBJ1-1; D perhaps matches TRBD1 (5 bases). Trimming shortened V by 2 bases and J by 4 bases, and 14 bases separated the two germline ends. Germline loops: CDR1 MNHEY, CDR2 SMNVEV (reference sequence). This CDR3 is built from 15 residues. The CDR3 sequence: CASSLRRGGGTEAFF. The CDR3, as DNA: TGTGCCAGCAGTTTACGTCGGGGGGGAGGCACTGAAGCTTTCTTT.

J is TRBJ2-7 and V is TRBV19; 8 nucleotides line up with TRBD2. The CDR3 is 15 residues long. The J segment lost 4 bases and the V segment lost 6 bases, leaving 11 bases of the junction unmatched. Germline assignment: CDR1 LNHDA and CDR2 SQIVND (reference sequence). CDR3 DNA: TGTGCCAGTAGCGGGCGACGGGGGGGCGTTTACGAGCAGTACTTC. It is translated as CASSGRRGGVYEQYF.

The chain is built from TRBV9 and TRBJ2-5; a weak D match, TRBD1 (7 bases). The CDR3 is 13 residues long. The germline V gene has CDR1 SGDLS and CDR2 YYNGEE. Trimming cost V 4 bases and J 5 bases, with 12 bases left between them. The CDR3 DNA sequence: TGTGCCAGCAGCACGACAGGGAGGGAGACCCAGTACTTC. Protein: CASSTTGRETQYF.

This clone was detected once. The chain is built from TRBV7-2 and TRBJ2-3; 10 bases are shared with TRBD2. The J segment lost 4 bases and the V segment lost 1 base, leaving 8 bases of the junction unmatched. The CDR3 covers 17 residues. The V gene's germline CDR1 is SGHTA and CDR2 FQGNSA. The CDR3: CASSLVAQRGGPDTQYF. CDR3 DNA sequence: TGTGCCAGCAGCTTAGTAGCCCAGCGGGGGGGCCCAGATACGCAGTATTTT.

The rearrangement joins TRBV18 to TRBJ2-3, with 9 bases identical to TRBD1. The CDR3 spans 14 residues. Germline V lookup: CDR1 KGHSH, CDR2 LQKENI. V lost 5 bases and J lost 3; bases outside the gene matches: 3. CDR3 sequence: CASSRQGGTDTQYF. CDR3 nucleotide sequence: TGTGCCAGCTCAAGACAGGGGGGGACAGATACGCAGTATTTT.

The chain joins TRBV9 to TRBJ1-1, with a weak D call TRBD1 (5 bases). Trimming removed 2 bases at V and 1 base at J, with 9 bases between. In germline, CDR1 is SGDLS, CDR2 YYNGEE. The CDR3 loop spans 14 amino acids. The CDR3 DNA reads TGTGCCAGCAGCGTCGGGACTCCGAACACTGAAGCTTTCTTT. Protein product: CASSVGTPNTEAFF.

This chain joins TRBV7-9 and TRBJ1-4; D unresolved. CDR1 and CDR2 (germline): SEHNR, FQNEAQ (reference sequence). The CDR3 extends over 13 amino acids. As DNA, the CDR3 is TGTGCTGACGGAGGGAGAACTAATGAAAAACTGTTTTTT. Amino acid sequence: CADGGRTNEKLFF. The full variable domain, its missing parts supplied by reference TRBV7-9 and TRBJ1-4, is DTGVSQNPRHKITKRGQNVTFRCDPISEHNRLYWYRQTLGQGPEFLTYFQNEAQLEKSRLLSDRFSAERPKGSFSTLEIQRTEQGDSAMYLCADGGRTNEKLFFGSGTQLSVL.

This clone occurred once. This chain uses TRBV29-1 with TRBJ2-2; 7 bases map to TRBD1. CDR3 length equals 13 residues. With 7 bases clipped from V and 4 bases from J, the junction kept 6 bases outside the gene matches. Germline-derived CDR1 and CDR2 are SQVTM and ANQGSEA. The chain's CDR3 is CSAMTGTTGELFF. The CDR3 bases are TGCAGCGCTATGACAGGGACCACCGGGGAGCTGTTTTTT.

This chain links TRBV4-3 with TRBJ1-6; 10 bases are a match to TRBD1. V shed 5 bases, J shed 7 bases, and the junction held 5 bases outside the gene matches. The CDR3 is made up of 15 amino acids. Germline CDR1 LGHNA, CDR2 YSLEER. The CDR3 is CASSWGTGDNSPLHF. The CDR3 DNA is TGCGCCAGCAGCTGGGGGACAGGGGACAATTCACCCCTCCACTTT.

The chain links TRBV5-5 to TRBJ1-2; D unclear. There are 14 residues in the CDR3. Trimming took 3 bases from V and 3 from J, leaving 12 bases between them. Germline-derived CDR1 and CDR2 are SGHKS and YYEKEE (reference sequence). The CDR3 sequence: CASSYRVRDYGYTF. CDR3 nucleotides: TGTGCCAGCAGCTACCGGGTCCGGGACTATGGCTACACCTTC.

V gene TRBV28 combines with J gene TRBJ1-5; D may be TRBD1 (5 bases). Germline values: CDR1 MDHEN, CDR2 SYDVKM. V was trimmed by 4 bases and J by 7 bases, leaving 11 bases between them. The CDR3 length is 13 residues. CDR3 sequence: CASSSGWGQPQHF. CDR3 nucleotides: TGTGCCAGCAGTTCAGGGTGGGGCCAGCCCCAGCATTTT. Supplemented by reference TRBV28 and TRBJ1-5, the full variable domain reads DVKVTQSSRYLVKRTGEKVFLECVQDMDHENMFWYRQDPGLGLRLIYFSYDVKMKEKGDIPEGYSVSREKKERFSLILESASTNQTSMYLCASSSGWGQPQHFGDGTRLSIL.

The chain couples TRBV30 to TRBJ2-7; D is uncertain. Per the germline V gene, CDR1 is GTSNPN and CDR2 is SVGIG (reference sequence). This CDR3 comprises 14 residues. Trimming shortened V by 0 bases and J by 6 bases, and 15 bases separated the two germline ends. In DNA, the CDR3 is TGTGCCTGGAGTGTACTAAAATCGACGACCGAGCAGTACTTC. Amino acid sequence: CAWSVLKSTTEQYF.

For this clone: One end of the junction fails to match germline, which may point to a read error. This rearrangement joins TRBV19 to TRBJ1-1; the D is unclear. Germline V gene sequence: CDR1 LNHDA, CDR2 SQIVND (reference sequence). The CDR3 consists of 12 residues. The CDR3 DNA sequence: TGTGCCAGTATTATAGGAGGGACTGAAGCTTTCTTT. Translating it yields CASIIGGTEAFF.

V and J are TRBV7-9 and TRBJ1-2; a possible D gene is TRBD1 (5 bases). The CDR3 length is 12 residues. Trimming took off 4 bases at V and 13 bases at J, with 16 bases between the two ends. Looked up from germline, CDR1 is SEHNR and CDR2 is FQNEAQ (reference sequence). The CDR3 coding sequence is TGTGCCAGCAGCTGGGCAGGGAACGGATTCACCTTC. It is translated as CASSWAGNGFTF.

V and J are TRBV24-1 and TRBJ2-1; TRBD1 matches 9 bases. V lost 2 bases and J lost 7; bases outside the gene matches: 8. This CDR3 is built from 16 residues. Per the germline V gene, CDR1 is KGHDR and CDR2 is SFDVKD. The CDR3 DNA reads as TGTGCCACCAGTGATTCAGGGACAGGGATGAGGAATGAGCAGTTCTTC. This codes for CATSDSGTGMRNEQFF.

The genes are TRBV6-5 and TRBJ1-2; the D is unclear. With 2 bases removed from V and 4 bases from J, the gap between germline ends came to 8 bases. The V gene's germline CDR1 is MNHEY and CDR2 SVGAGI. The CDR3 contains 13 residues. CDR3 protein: CASSYTVLYGYTF. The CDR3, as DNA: TGTGCCAGCAGTTACACAGTCCTCTATGGCTACACCTTC.

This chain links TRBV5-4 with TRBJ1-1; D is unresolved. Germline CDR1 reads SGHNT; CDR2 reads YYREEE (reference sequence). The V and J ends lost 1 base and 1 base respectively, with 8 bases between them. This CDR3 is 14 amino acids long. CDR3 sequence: CASSLPPRNTEAFF. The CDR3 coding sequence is TGTGCCAGCAGCTTGCCGCCGCGGAACACTGAAGCTTTCTTT.

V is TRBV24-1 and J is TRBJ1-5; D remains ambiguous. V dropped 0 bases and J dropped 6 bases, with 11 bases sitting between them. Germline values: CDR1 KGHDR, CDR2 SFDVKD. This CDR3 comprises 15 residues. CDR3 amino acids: CATSDLFLLGQPQHF. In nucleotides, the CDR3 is TGTGCCACCAGTGATTTGTTCCTCCTAGGTCAGCCCCAGCATTTT.

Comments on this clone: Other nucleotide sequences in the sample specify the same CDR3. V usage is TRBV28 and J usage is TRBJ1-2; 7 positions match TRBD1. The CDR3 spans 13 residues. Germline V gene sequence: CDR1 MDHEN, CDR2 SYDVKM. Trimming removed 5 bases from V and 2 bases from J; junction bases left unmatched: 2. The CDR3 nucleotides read TGTGCCAGCAGTCCGGGACAGAACTATGGCTACACCTTC. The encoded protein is CASSPGQNYGYTF.

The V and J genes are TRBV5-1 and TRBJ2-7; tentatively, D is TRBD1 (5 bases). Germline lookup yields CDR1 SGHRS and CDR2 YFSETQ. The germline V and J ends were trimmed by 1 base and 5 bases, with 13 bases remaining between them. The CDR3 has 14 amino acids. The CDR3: CASSLRGSVDEQYF. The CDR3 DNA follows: TGCGCCAGCAGCTTGAGGGGAAGTGTCGACGAGCAGTACTTC.

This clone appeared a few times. In DNA, the CDR3 is TGTGCAAGTCGCTTCGGGCTCAGGAAGGGGCCACCTCTCTCTGGAAACACCATATATTTT. Amino acid sequence: CASRFGLRKGPPLSGNTIYF. The chain couples TRBV12-2 to TRBJ1-3; the table's TRBD1 call for D was not verified on the DNA. TRBV12-2 is assigned pseudogene status. The CDR3 covers 20 residues.

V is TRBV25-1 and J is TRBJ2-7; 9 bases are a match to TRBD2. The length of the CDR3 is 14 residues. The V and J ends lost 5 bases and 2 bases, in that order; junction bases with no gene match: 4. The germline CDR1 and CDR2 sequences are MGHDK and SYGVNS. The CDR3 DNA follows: TGTGCCAGCAGTTCAGCGGGGGGACCCTACGAGCAGTACTTC. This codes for CASSSAGGPYEQYF.

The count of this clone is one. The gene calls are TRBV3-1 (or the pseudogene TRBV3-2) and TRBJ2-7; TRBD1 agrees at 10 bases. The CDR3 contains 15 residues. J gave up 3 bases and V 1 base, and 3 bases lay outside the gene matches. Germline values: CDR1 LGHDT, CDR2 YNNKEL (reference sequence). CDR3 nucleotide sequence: TGTGCCAGCAGCCAAGGGACAGGGGGATACTACGAGCAGTACTTC. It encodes CASSQGTGGYYEQYF.

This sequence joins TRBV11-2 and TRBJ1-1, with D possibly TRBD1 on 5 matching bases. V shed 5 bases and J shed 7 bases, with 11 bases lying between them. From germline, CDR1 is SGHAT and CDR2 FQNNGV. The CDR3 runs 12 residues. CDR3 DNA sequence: TGTGCCAGCAGCCCGGGGGTTCTTGAAGCTTTCTTT. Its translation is CASSPGVLEAFF.

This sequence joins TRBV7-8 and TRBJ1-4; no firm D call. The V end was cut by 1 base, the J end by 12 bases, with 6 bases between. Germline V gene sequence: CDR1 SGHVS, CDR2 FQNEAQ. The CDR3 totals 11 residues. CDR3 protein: CASSLESELFF. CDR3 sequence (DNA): TGTGCCAGCAGCTTAGAGAGCGAACTGTTTTTT.

The CDR3: CASSVDASSYNEQFF. CDR3 DNA: TGTGCCAGCAGCGTAGATGCTAGCTCCTACAATGAGCAGTTCTTC. V usage is TRBV9 and J usage is TRBJ2-1; D is unclear. Between the trimmed V and J ends, which lost 0 bases and 0 bases, there was a span of 7 bases. The length of the CDR3 is 15 residues. Germline lookup yields CDR1 SGDLS and CDR2 YYNGEE. Full variable domain (missing parts from reference TRBV9 and TRBJ2-1): DSGVTQTPKHLITATGQRVTLRCSPRSGDLSVYWYQQSLDQGLQFLIQYYNGEERAKGNILERFSAQQFPDLHSELNLSSLELGDSALYFCASSVDASSYNEQFFGPGTRLTVL.